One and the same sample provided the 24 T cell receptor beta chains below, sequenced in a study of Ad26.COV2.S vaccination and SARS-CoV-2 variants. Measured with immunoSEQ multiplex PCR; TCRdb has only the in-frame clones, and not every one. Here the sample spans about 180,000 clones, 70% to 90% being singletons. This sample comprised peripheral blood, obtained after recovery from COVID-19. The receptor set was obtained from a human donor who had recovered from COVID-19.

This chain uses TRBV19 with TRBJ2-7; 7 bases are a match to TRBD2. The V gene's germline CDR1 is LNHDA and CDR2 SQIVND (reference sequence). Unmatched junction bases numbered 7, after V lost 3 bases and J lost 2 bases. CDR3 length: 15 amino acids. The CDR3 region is CASSISGTKTYEQYF. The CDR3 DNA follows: TGTGCCAGTAGTATCTCCGGGACTAAAACCTACGAGCAGTACTTC.

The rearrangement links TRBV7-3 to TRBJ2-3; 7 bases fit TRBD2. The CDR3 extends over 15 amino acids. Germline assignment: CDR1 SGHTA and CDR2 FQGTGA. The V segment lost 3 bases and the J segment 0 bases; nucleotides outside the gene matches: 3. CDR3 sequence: CASSFSGDSTDTQYF. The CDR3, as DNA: TGTGCCAGCAGCTTCAGCGGGGATAGCACAGATACGCAGTATTTT. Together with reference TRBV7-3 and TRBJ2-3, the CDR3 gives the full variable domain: GAGVSQTPSNKVTEKGKYVELRCDPISGHTALYWYRQSLGQGPEFLIYFQGTGAADDSGLPNDRFFAVRPEGSVSTLKIQRTERGDSAVYLCASSFSGDSTDTQYFGPGTRLTVL.

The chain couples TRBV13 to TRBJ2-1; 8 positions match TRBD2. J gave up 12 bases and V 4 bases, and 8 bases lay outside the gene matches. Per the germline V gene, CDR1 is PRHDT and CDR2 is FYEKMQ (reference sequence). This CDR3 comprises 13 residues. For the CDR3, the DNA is TGTGCCAGCAGCTCGACTAGCGCGGTCGTGCAGTTCTTC. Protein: CASSSTSAVVQFF.

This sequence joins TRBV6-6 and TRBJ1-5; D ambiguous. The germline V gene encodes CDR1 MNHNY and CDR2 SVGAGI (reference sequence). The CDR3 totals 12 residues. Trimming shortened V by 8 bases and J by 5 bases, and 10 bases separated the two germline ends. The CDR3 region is CASLQRDQPQHF. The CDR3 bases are TGTGCCAGCCTCCAGAGGGATCAGCCCCAGCATTTT.

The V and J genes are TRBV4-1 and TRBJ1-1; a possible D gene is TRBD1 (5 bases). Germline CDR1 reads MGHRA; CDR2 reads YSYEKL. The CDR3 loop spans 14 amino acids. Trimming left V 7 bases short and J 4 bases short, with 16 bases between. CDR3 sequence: CASTRSRGGTEAFF. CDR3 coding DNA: TGCGCCAGCACCCGTAGTAGGGGTGGCACTGAAGCTTTCTTT.

Here the CDR3 reads CASGILHTEAFF. The CDR3 DNA reads as TGTGCCAGCGGGATACTCCACACTGAAGCTTTCTTT. This sequence joins TRBV27 and TRBJ1-1; D not certain. This CDR3 is built from 12 residues. V lost 8 bases and J lost 3, with 10 bases in between. Germline values: CDR1 MNHEY, CDR2 SMNVEV (reference sequence).

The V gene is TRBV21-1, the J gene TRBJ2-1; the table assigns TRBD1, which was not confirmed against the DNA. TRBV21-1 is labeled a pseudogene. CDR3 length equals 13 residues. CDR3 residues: CASVGQGRDEQFF. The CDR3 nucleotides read TGTGCCAGCGTGGGACAGGGGAGGGATGAGCAGTTCTTC.

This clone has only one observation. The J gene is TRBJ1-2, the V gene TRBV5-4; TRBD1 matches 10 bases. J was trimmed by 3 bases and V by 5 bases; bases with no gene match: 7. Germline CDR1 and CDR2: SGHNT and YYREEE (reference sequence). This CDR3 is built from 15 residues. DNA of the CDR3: TGTGCCAGCAGTCTCGACAGGGGGCAAGACTATGGCTACACCTTC. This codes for CASSLDRGQDYGYTF.

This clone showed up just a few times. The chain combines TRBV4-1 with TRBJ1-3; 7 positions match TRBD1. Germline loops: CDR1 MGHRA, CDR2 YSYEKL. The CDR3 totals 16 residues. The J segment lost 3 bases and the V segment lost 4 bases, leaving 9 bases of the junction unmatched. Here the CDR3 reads CASSPHLGGDGNTIYF. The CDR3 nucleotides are TGCGCCAGCAGCCCCCACCTAGGGGGCGATGGAAACACCATATATTTT.

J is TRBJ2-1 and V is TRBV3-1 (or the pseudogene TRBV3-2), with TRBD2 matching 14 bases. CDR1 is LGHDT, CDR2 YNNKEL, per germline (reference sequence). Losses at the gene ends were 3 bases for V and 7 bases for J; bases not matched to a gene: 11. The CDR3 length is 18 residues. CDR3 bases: TGTGCCAGCAGCCAGTCGGGACTAGCGGGAGTCTCTAGGAATGAGCAGTTCTTC. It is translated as CASSQSGLAGVSRNEQFF.

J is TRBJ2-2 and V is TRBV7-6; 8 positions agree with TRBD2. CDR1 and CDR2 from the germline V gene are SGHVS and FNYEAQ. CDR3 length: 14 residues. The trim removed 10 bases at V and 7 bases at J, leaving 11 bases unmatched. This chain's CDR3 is CATTPGGENGELFF. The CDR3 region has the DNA TGTGCCACGACCCCGGGGGGGGAAAACGGGGAGCTGTTTTTT.

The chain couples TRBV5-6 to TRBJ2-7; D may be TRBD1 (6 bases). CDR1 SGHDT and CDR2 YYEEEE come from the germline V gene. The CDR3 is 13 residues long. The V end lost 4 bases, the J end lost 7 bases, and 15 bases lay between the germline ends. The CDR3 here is CASSLGGGREQYF. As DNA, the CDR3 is TGTGCCAGCAGCCTTGGTGGGGGCAGGGAGCAGTACTTC.

CDR3 region: CASSPGQGFNEQFF. DNA of the CDR3: TGTGCCAGCAGTCCGGGACAGGGTTTCAATGAGCAGTTCTTC. The J gene is TRBJ2-1, the V gene TRBV6-5, with 9 bases that match TRBD1. The CDR3 sequence is 14 residues long. Germline assignment: CDR1 MNHEY and CDR2 SVGAGI. J was trimmed by 6 bases and V by 5 bases; bases with no gene match: 5.

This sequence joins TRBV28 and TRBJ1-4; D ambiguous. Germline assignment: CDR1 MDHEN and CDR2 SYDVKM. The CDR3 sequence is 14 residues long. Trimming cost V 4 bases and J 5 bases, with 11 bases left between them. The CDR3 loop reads CASSSGGLNEKLFF. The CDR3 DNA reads TGTGCCAGCAGTTCGGGAGGGTTAAATGAAAAACTGTTTTTT.

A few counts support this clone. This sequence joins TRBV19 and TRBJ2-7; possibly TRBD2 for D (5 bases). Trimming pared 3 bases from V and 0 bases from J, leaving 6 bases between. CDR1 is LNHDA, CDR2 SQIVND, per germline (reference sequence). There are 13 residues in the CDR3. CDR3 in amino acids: CASSIDYSYEQYF. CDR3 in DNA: TGTGCCAGTAGTATCGACTACTCCTACGAGCAGTACTTC.

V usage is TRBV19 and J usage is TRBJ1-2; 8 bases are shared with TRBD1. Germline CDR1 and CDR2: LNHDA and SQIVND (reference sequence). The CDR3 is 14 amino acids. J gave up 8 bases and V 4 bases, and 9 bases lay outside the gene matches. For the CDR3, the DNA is TGTGCCAGTAGTACCCAGACAGGGGTGGGGGGCTACACCTTC. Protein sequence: CASSTQTGVGGYTF.

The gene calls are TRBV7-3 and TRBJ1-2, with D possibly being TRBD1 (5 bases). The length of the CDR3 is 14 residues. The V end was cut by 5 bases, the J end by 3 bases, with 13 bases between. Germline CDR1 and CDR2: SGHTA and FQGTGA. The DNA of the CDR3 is TGTGCCAGCAGCCCACACGGGGCAGACTATGGCTACACCTTC. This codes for CASSPHGADYGYTF.

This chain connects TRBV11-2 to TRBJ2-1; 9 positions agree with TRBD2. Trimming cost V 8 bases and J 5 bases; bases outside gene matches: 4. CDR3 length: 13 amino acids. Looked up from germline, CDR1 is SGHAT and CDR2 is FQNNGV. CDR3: CASSGTSHNEQFF. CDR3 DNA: TGTGCCAGCTCCGGGACTAGCCACAATGAGCAGTTCTTC.

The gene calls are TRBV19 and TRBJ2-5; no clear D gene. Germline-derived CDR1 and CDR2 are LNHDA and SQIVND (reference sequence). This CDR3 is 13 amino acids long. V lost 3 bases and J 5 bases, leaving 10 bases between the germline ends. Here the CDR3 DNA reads TGTGCCAGTAGTATGGGCAGTCGGGAGACCCAGTACTTC. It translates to CASSMGSRETQYF.

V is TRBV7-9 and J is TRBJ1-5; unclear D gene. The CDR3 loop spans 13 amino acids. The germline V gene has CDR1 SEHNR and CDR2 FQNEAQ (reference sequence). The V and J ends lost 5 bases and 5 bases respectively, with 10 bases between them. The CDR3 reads CASSLSTDQPQHF. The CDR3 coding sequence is TGTGCCAGCAGCCTGTCTACAGATCAGCCCCAGCATTTT. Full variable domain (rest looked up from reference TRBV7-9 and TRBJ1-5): DTGVSQNPRHKITKRGQNVTFRCDPISEHNRLYWYRQTLGQGPEFLTYFQNEAQLEKSRLLSDRFSAERPKGSFSTLEIQRTEQGDSAMYLCASSLSTDQPQHFGDGTRLSIL.

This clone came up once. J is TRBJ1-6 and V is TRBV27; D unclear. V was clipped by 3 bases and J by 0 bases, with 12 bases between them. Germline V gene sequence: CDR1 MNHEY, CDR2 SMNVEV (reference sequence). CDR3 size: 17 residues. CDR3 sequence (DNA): TGTGCCAGCAGTTTTGGGTCCAGGAGCTCCTATAATTCACCCCTCCACTTT. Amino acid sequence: CASSFGSRSSYNSPLHF.

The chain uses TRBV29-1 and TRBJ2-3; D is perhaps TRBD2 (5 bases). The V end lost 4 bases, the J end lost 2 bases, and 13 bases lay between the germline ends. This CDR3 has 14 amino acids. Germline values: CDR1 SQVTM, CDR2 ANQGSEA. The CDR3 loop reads CSVGLQRTTDTQYF. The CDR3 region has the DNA TGCAGCGTTGGGCTCCAGCGGACCACAGATACGCAGTATTTT.

The CDR3 loop is CASSIRGAQDTQYF. CDR3 sequence (DNA): TGTGCCAGTAGTATCCGGGGGGCTCAAGATACGCAGTATTTT. The genes are TRBV19 and TRBJ2-3; TRBD2 is a possible D gene (7 bases). The CDR3 has 14 amino acids. Trimming cost V 3 bases and J 5 bases, with 12 bases left between them. Per germline, CDR1 LNHDA and CDR2 SQIVND (reference sequence). The full variable domain, rest sourced from reference TRBV19 and TRBJ2-3, is DGGITQSPKYLFRKEGQNVTLSCEQNLNHDAMYWYRQDPGQGLRLIYYSQIVNDFQKGDIAEGYSVSREKKESFPLTVTSAQKNPTAFYLCASSIRGAQDTQYFGPGTRLTVL.

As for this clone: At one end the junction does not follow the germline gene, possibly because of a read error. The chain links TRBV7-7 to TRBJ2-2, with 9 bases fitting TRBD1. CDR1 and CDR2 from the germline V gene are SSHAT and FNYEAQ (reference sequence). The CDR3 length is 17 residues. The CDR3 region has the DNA TGTGCTAGCAGCTTGTCACGGGACAGGGCTAACACCGGGGAGCTGTTTTTT. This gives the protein CASSLSRDRANTGELFF.